One T cell receptor (beta chain) is described in this entry. Its binding antigen is unknown. Per-base quality was not reported, and no clone a single base away is much larger than it. The germline V gene (reference sequence) sets CDR1 to DFQATT and CDR2 to SNEGSKA. Inclusive of the bounding cysteine and phenylalanine, the CDR3 is 12 residues long. The CDR3 DNA has 36 bases and is translated from base 1. V ends up 5 bases short and J 6 bases short, with an unmatched junction base count of 5. This sample is part of a study of blood T cells in healthy people across ages (dated by TCRdb to the mid-2010s). Background for the entire study: In model experiments, template switching captured roughly one uniquely barcoded TCR beta cDNA molecule for every two T cells. Age-related changes in TCR beta repertoire diversity were measured in the study by deep sequencing normalized with unique cDNA molecular identifiers. The donors were divided into four age groups: young (average about 15 years), middle-aged (around 37), aged (about 62) and long-lived (roughly 82). Two additional independent replicas of 1 million unique cDNA reads from the same blood draw were analyzed for two donors (one aged 18 to 30 and one aged 80 or older). The paper's findings and limits, for the study overall: Compared with the aged group, more naive CD4+ T cells, fewer expanded clones and increased TCR diversity were shown by the long-lived group, suggesting age selection. There was a strong correlation between observed TCR beta diversity and the percentage of naive T cells measured by flow cytometry. Total diversity estimates from one million sequenced T cells were considered lower bounds and underestimates. Donor CMV infection status was unknown, potentially confounding age-related changes in expanded clonotypes. Since profiling was done on bulk unsorted PBMCs, naive and antigen-experienced compartments could not be conclusively compared. As age increased, observed TCR beta diversity per million T cells dropped in a roughly linear way, and a significant reduction was already evident by age 40.

The roughly 39 donors, aged roughly 6 to 90 years, were systemically healthy Caucasian individuals from Russia. Roughly 10 milliliters of peripheral blood were drawn from each donor into EDTA-treated Vacutainer tubes. PBMCs were isolated by Ficoll-Paque density-gradient centrifugation, with at least 6 million obtained per sample. Trizol reagent was used to extract total RNA from PBMCs, with at least 5 micrograms per sample. For every donor, flow cytometry on a PBMC aliquot measured the percentage of naive CD45RAhigh/CD27high T cells. Library preparation used 5' RACE. Sequencing used an Illumina HiSeq 2500. A second PCR of 7 to 11 cycles was run with a J-beta primer mix and a sample-barcoded 5' primer. A unique molecular identifier was introduced onto each TCR beta cDNA molecule by a template-switch 5' adaptor carrying 12 random nucleotides. Each sample yielded at least 3 million CDR3-containing paired-end reads. First-strand cDNA synthesis was performed from all RNA using the Mint cDNA synthesis kit, with priming by a TRBC-specific oligonucleotide. All cDNA was treated with uracil-DNA glycosylase and then went through a first 18-cycle PCR with the universal primers M1SS and BC2_uni_R. For the original study's pipeline: Normalization of each sample was performed by random selection of 1 million high-quality reads, each carrying a distinct molecular identifier. Reads sharing molecular identifiers were discarded rather than binned into consensus sequences. MiTCR, run with a Q25 quality threshold and the strictest error-elimination algorithm, handled CDR3 identification, clonotype clustering and error correction. A nonparametric unseen species model using Euler transformation provided a lower-bound estimate of total TCR beta diversity. The public reads were reanalyzed by TCRdb: fastp trimming at Q25, MiXCR alignment, in-frame beta chains only. Every entry covers one CDR3 protein and lists the most common genes and DNA from its rows. The V and J calls come from TCRdb's annotation, not from the publication. In all, the sample holds around 500,000 distinct CDR3 sequences, and about 29% of those were seen once. The ten largest clones add up to 3% to 4% of the sample.

These data are also associated with another study on T cells of mothers and their children. Per that second paper: The donors were nine systemically healthy Caucasian individuals, made up of three mothers and their six children. cDNA synthesis consumed the entire amount of extracted RNA, loaded at roughly 1.5 ug RNA in each 15 ul reaction. In the second PCR, sample barcodes and 2-4 random nucleotides were introduced via the M1S primer. Each mother yielded over 9 million TCR beta CDR3 reads and each child 3 million to 3.5 million reads. In both related and unrelated pairs, thymic selection shapes the output of TCR recombination in a similar way, with inherited differences having only a minor effect. Normalized repertoire overlap was always slightly but never significantly higher in related than unrelated mother-child pairs. Persistent microchimeric T cell clones were not detected, at a sensitivity of 85 to 100 clones per million clonotypes. To look for features that set related mother-child pairs apart from unrelated individuals, the researchers ran deep NGS to compare the TCR beta repertoires of mothers and children. The mean age was roughly 44 +/- 4 years for the mothers and approximately 11 +/- 4 years for the children. Libraries were sequenced on Illumina HiSeq 2000 with 100+100 nt paired-end reads after adapter ligation with NEBNext reagents. To avoid cross-contamination, the mother libraries and the child libraries were prepared a month apart and sequenced in separate runs. For each donor, between roughly 500,000 and 2,200,000 distinct TCR beta clonotypes were identified. Naive TCR beta clonotypes were estimated from low-frequency clonotypes matched to each donor's FACS-determined naive share, without sorting.

The chain joins TRBV20-1 to TRBJ1-2; TRBD1 aligns with 8 central bases. The source is a boy younger than 10 in good health. Material: blood. The CDR3 corresponds to CSAHGQGDGYTF. The bases read TGCAGTGCTCATGGACAGGGCGATGGCTACACCTTC.